This T cell receptor (beta chain) was recovered during a study of T cell responses to AZD1222 COVID-19 vaccine. General study findings and limits: Mapped onto spike, vaccine-associated CD4 TCRs spanned it and were dominant at 160-218 and 743-854. Just a handful of AZD1222 recipients tested seropositive at baseline.

This CDR3 is built from 14 residues. V lost 4 bases, J lost 3 bases, and 12 bases lay in between. CDR1 and CDR2 from the germline V gene are MNHEY and SMNVEV (reference sequence). Details on this clone: Its target is not known.

The protocol was immunoSEQ multiplex PCR, while the TCRdb copy is restricted to in-frame clones and leaves out a portion. The profile shows 120,000 to 150,000 clones, approximately 94% of them singletons. This TCR derives from an adult in good health. This chain uses TRBV27 with TRBJ1-2; a possible D gene is TRBD1 (5 bases). The sequencing used peripheral blood, collected on day 0 of AZD1222 vaccination. The DNA of the CDR3 is TGTGCCAGCAGTTCCACTCCAGGGTACTATGGCTACACCTTC. It translates to CASSSTPGYYGYTF.